Presented here are 27 T cell receptor beta chains from one specimen sequenced in a study of molecular identifiers for immune sequencing clone quantification. TCRdb redid the calling of the PCR reads with MiXCR, one entry per CDR3 protein. The sample lists some 320,000 distinct CDR3 sequences, about 22% occurring once. Sequencing input: naive CD8+ T cells from blood, with Jurkat cell RNA spiked in. The subset denotes: FACS-sorted CD8+CD4-CCR7+CD45RA+ naive T cells. Receptors were obtained from a human donor in good health. Some libraries in this study had Jurkat cell RNA spiked in.

With respect to this clonotype: Just one base apart from a much larger clone, this may be a read error. Since the CDR3 does not end with the conserved phenylalanine or tryptophan, this likely comes from a read error. The J gene is TRBJ2-7, the V gene TRBV7-9; TRBD1 aligns across 8 bases. Germline V gene sequence: CDR1 SEHNR, CDR2 FQNEAQ (reference sequence). The CDR3 is made up of 16 amino acids. V lost 5 bases and J lost 4; bases outside the gene matches: 13. In DNA, the CDR3 is TGTGCCAGCAGCAGAGTAGATGGGGACAGGATTTACGAGCAGTACCTC. Residues: CASSRVDGDRIYEQYL.

Comments on this clonotype: A much larger clonotype is one base distant, so this may be a read error. V is TRBV6-4 and J is TRBJ2-2; D might be TRBD2 (5 bases). Germline V gene data show CDR1 as MRHNA and CDR2 as SNTAGT. CDR3 length equals 12 residues. CDR3 bases: TGTGCCAGCAAGGCTAACACCGGGGAGCTGGTTTTT. It specifies CASKANTGELVF.

At least ten counts were recorded for this clonotype. The chain recombines TRBV7-9 with TRBJ1-1; D not resolved. Germline V lookup: CDR1 SEHNR, CDR2 FQNEAQ (reference sequence). Trimming shortened V by 4 bases and J by 2 bases, and 14 bases separated the two germline ends. This CDR3 region has 15 residues. Here the CDR3 reads CASSYPPDGNTEAFF. The CDR3 DNA reads as TGTGCCAGCAGCTACCCCCCGGACGGAAACACTGAAGCTTTCTTT.

The chain joins TRBV19 to TRBJ2-2; tentatively, D is TRBD1 (5 bases). The CDR3 length is 13 residues. Germline-derived CDR1 and CDR2 are LNHDA and SQIVND (reference sequence). V lost 5 bases and J 6 bases, leaving 10 bases between the germline ends. CDR3 region: CASSSQGSGELFF. The CDR3 bases are TGTGCCAGTAGTTCCCAGGGTTCCGGGGAGCTGTTTTTT.

There are many counts of this clonotype. The chain joins TRBV20-1 to TRBJ2-7, with no clear D. Germline values: CDR1 DFQATT, CDR2 SNEGSKA (reference sequence). CDR3 length: 13 amino acids. V was shortened by 1 base and J by 2 bases, with 9 bases between the two germline ends. The CDR3 DNA is TGCAGTGCTAGAGGTCCAGAAGCCTACGAGCAGTACTTC. Its translation is CSARGPEAYEQYF.

This clonotype was recorded at least ten times. V gene TRBV3-1 combines with J gene TRBJ2-7; possible D gene TRBD1, 6 bases. The CDR3 totals 12 residues. CDR1 LGHDT and CDR2 YNNKEL come from the germline V gene (reference sequence). Deletions cut 9 bases from V and 3 bases from J, with 12 bases between. The CDR3 loop reads CASQGPHYEQYF. In DNA form, the CDR3 reads TGTGCCAGTCAGGGGCCCCACTACGAGCAGTACTTC.

This clonotype has a count of ten or more. This chain connects TRBV13 to TRBJ1-1; possibly TRBD1 for D (5 bases). The CDR3 has 14 residues. The germline V gene encodes CDR1 PRHDT and CDR2 FYEKMQ (reference sequence). Trimming took 2 bases from V and 6 from J, leaving 13 bases between them. The CDR3 coding sequence is TGTGCCAGCAGCTTACAGTCATTAGGGGCTGAAGCTTTCTTT. It codes for CASSLQSLGAEAFF.

CDR3 protein: CASSQTGMMETQYF. The CDR3 bases are TGTGCCAGCAGCCAAACCGGGATGATGGAGACCCAGTACTTC. The rearrangement links TRBV6-2 or TRBV6-3 to TRBJ2-5; TRBD2 is a possible D gene (5 bases). Trimming cost V 6 bases and J 5 bases, with 16 bases left between them. In germline, CDR1 is MNHEY, CDR2 SVGEGT. The CDR3 loop spans 14 amino acids.

This clonotype was counted many times. This sequence joins TRBV2 and TRBJ1-2, with 10 bases matching TRBD1. The CDR3 is made up of 17 amino acids. Germline-derived CDR1 and CDR2 are SNHLY and FYNNEI. Trimming at V came to 0 bases and at J to 4 bases, leaving 8 bases not matched to a gene. The CDR3 is CASSEALGQGVFYGYTF. The DNA for the CDR3 is TGTGCCAGCAGTGAAGCGCTTGGACAGGGGGTTTTCTATGGCTACACCTTC. The full variable domain, with the rest looked up from reference TRBV2 and TRBJ1-2, is EPEVTQTPSHQVTQMGQEVILRCVPISNHLYFYWYRQILGQKVEFLVSFYNNEISEKSEIFDDQFSVERPDGSNFTLKIRSTKLEDSAMYFCASSEALGQGVFYGYTFGSGTRLTVV.

This clonotype has ten or more counts. The chain uses TRBV21-1 and TRBJ1-5. TRBV21-1 is a pseudogene locus. The CDR3 has 15 amino acids. CDR3 loop: CASSRPRRSNQPQHF. The CDR3 bases are TGTGCCAGCAGCAGGCCCAGGAGGAGCAATCAGCCCCAGCATTTT.

This clonotype was counted at least ten times. The chain carries TRBV27 and TRBJ2-7, with D uncertain. Germline CDR1 is MNHEY and CDR2 is SMNVEV (reference sequence). The CDR3 has 14 residues. V dropped 6 bases and J dropped 4 bases, with 16 bases sitting between them. The CDR3 DNA reads TGTGCCAGCAGCCTAGGCACACGTCGATACGAGCAGTACTTC. Protein sequence: CASSLGTRRYEQYF.

This clonotype occurred many times. The chain uses TRBV20-1 and TRBJ2-3, with TRBD2 matching over 10 bases. In germline, CDR1 is DFQATT, CDR2 SNEGSKA (reference sequence). V gave up 7 bases and J gave up 2 bases; unmatched junction bases: 3. The CDR3 is made up of 13 amino acids. CDR3 DNA: TGCAGTGGTCTAGCGGGGGTCACAGATACGCAGTATTTT. Its protein is CSGLAGVTDTQYF.

This clonotype was detected only a few times. V usage is TRBV28 and J usage is TRBJ2-1; D might be TRBD2 (6 bases). Between the trimmed V and J ends, which lost 4 bases and 10 bases, there was a span of 17 bases. CDR1 is MDHEN and CDR2 is SYDVKM in the germline V gene. The CDR3 contains 14 residues. The CDR3 region is CASSSRLVPKEQFF. For the CDR3, the DNA is TGTGCCAGCAGTTCCAGACTAGTTCCCAAAGAGCAGTTCTTC. Combining the CDR3 with reference TRBV28 and TRBJ2-1 gives the whole variable domain DVKVTQSSRYLVKRTGEKVFLECVQDMDHENMFWYRQDPGLGLRLIYFSYDVKMKEKGDIPEGYSVSREKKERFSLILESASTNQTSMYLCASSSRLVPKEQFFGPGTRLTVL.

CDR3 nucleotide sequence: TGTGCCATCAGTGCCGGCTACTCCTACGAGCAGTACTTC. This translates into CAISAGYSYEQYF. The J gene is TRBJ2-7, the V gene TRBV10-3, with D uncertain. CDR1 is ENHRY, CDR2 SYGVKD, per germline. The V end lost 4 bases, the J end lost 0 bases, and 7 bases lay between the germline ends. CDR3 size: 13 residues.

This clonotype was detected ten times or more. This chain connects TRBV28 to TRBJ2-1; D could derive from TRBD1 or TRBD2 (5 bases each). The CDR3 runs to 13 residues. V gave up 9 bases and J gave up 8 bases, with 17 bases separating them. The germline CDR1 and CDR2 sequences are MDHEN and SYDVKM. The CDR3 DNA sequence: TGTGCCAGTTTTAAGGGTCCGGGGCATGAGCAGTTCTTC. This encodes CASFKGPGHEQFF.

This clonotype was seen many times. The J gene is TRBJ2-1, the V gene TRBV7-9, with D possibly matching TRBD2 (5 bases). CDR3 length equals 14 residues. V was pared by 6 bases and J by 2 bases, with 11 bases between. Looked up from germline, CDR1 is SEHNR and CDR2 is FQNEAQ (reference sequence). CDR3 sequence: CASSPSGAYNEQFF. The CDR3 DNA sequence: TGTGCCAGCAGTCCCAGCGGAGCCTACAATGAGCAGTTCTTC.

Comment on this clonotype: Possible read error: a much larger clone is one base away. This rearrangement joins TRBV2 to TRBJ1-2; unclear D gene. This CDR3 has 14 residues. The V gene lost 11 bases and the J gene lost 4 bases, with 20 bases spanning the gap. Germline V lookup: CDR1 SNHLY, CDR2 FYNNEI. Here the CDR3 reads CAGSDPSSGYGYTF. CDR3 DNA: TGTGCCGGCTCAGATCCGTCTTCTGGCTATGGCTACACCTTC.

About this clonotype: A much more abundant neighbour one base away suggests this may be a read error. J is TRBJ2-2 and V is TRBV5-1; D possibly corresponds to TRBD2 (6 bases). This CDR3 is built from 13 residues. Germline CDR1 SGHRS, CDR2 YFSETQ. V was shortened by 8 bases and J by 3 bases, with 11 bases between the two germline ends. The CDR3 region has the DNA TGCGCCAGTGTAGGGGACTACACCGGGGAGCTGTTTTTT. Protein: CASVGDYTGELFF.

Regarding this clonotype: This sequence may be a read error, since a much larger clone differs from it by one base. The J gene is TRBJ1-5, the V gene TRBV28; D is perhaps TRBD1 (5 bases). The V gene's germline CDR1 is MDHEN and CDR2 SYDVKM. The CDR3 runs 14 residues. Trimming shortened V by 5 bases and J by 8 bases, and 16 bases separated the two germline ends. CDR3 region: CASSERAGFEPQHF. CDR3 coding DNA: TGTGCCAGCAGTGAAAGGGCAGGGTTTGAGCCCCAGCATTTT.

This sequence joins TRBV12-3 or TRBV12-4 and TRBJ2-1, with unresolved D. This CDR3 comprises 15 residues. V shed 6 bases and J shed 0 bases, with 12 bases lying between them. The CDR3, as DNA: TGTGCCAGCAGCCCAATGATAAGCTCCTACAATGAGCAGTTCTTC. It yields the protein CASSPMISSYNEQFF.

The V call is TRBV11-2, the J call TRBJ2-7, with D perhaps TRBD1 or TRBD2 (5 bases each). CDR3 length equals 16 residues. Trimming stripped 5 bases from V and 3 bases from J, with 20 bases between. Germline V lookup: CDR1 SGHAT, CDR2 FQNNGV. The CDR3 loop is CASSNMVRGQIYEQYF. CDR3 DNA sequence: TGTGCCAGCAGCAATATGGTACGGGGCCAAATCTACGAGCAGTACTTC.

This clonotype was recorded once. This chain uses TRBV27 with TRBJ1-1; D gene uncertain. Germline V gene data show CDR1 as MNHEY and CDR2 as SMNVEV (reference sequence). This CDR3 has 15 amino acids. Deletions cut 6 bases from V and 2 bases from J, with 16 bases between. Written as DNA, the CDR3 is TGTGCCAGCAGAGGAGTGACTAGCATTAACACTGAAGCTTTCTTT. Its protein is CASRGVTSINTEAFF.

The CDR3 loop reads CASTPLRGETYEQYF. In DNA, the CDR3 is TGTGCCAGCACCCCTCTACGTGGGGAAACCTACGAGCAGTACTTC. V usage is TRBV28 and J usage is TRBJ2-7; unclear D gene. CDR1 and CDR2 (germline): MDHEN, SYDVKM. With 7 bases removed from V and 2 bases from J, the gap between germline ends came to 18 bases. The CDR3 has 15 amino acids.

This clonotype has at least ten counts. The chain links TRBV29-1 to TRBJ1-4; perhaps TRBD1 as D (5 bases). This CDR3 spans 16 amino acids. V was cut by 3 bases and J by 0 bases, with 14 bases left in between. Germline V gene sequence: CDR1 SQVTM, CDR2 ANQGSEA. CDR3 nucleotide sequence: TGCAGCGTTGAGGGGACGGAAGTCTCAACTAATGAAAAACTGTTTTTT. Translating it yields CSVEGTEVSTNEKLFF.

The table lists this clonotype with a few counts. The chain recombines TRBV20-1 with TRBJ2-7; D ambiguous. V lost 3 bases and J lost 2, with 8 bases in between. CDR1 and CDR2 (germline): DFQATT, SNEGSKA (reference sequence). This CDR3 has 12 amino acids. The CDR3 protein is CSARGSTYEQYF. For the CDR3, the DNA is TGCAGTGCTAGGGGCAGTACCTACGAGCAGTACTTC.

This clonotype was seen many times. The chain is built from TRBV28 and TRBJ2-3, with D perhaps being TRBD1 or TRBD2 (5 bases each). CDR3 size: 14 residues. The germline V and J ends were trimmed by 4 bases and 1 base, with 9 bases remaining between them. CDR1 MDHEN and CDR2 SYDVKM come from the germline V gene. The CDR3 coding sequence is TGTGCCAGCAGTTGGGGGTTTGGCACAGATACGCAGTATTTT. Translated: CASSWGFGTDTQYF.

Only one count was recorded for this clonotype. This may stem from a read error, because a much larger clone lies one nucleotide away. The chain is built from TRBV7-9 and TRBJ2-4, with no clear D. The germline V gene encodes CDR1 SEHNR and CDR2 FQNEAQ (reference sequence). The CDR3 is 13 residues long. V gave up 4 bases and J gave up 5 bases, with 9 bases separating them. CDR3 coding DNA: TGTGCCAGCAGCTCACCACACGAAAACATTCAGTACTTC. Encoded protein: CASSSPHENIQYF.